This T cell receptor (beta chain) was recovered during a study of vaccination effects on CD4 cells after COVID-19. Study-wide background: There were a couple of convalescent patients who gave samples 16 days and one week before vaccination.

Only in-frame clones appear in the TCRdb table, and some are missing; sequencing was by immunoSEQ multiplex PCR. The sample includes about 45,000 clones, roughly four fifths of them seen just once. As for this clone: What it binds is not known.

Peptide-pool stimulation followed by sequencing identified expanded antigen-specific CD4+ clonotypes in the ViraFEST assay. A roughly ten-day culture period preceded the isolation of CD4+ T cells. Documented for the person is a PCR-confirmed SARS-CoV-2 infection occurring between March and December 2020. Peptides at roughly 10 ug/ml and IL-2 at about 10 IU/ml were added to roughly 2 million PBMC per well. Each culture had half its medium swapped for IL-2 medium on days 3 and 7. Unmatched junction bases numbered 10, after V lost 6 bases and J lost 4 bases. The CDR3 is 15 amino acids. Germline V CDR1 and CDR2: LGHDT, YNNKEL (reference sequence). Study outcomes and limitations: Both infection-induced and vaccine-induced clones contracted markedly at late post-vaccination timepoints.

This clonotype originated in a human donor who had a prior SARS-CoV-2 infection. Sample: CD4+ T cells from PBMCs cultured with a peptide pool, taken before COVID-19 vaccination. The chain couples TRBV3-1 (or the pseudogene TRBV3-2) to TRBJ2-3; 7 nucleotides match TRBD2. The DNA for the CDR3 is TGTGCCAGCAGTCTCCGACTGGCGGGGGCAGATACGCAGTATTTT. Translated, it gives CASSLRLAGADTQYF.